These 4 T cell receptor beta chains were sequenced from one sample in a study of blood T cell repertoires in COVID-19. The protocol was immunoSEQ multiplex PCR, while the TCRdb copy is restricted to in-frame clones and leaves out a portion. Of 70,000 to 95,000 clones listed, approximately 90% were seen once; the top ten hold 2.5% to 3%. The sequenced sample was peripheral blood. These receptors were taken from a man aged 50 to 60 with COVID-19, enrolled during active disease.

This rearrangement joins TRBV6-2 or TRBV6-3 to TRBJ2-3, with TRBD2 as a possible D gene (5 bases). The CDR3 is 15 residues long. From germline, CDR1 is MNHEY and CDR2 SVGEGT. Trimming took 3 bases from V and 2 from J, leaving 12 bases between them. DNA for the CDR3: TGTGCCAGCAGTTATAGCAGCGGAGACACAGATACGCAGTATTTT. Amino acid sequence: CASSYSSGDTDTQYF.

This clone was seen repeatedly, ten times or more. Within the sample, other DNA sequences also encode this same CDR3. V gene TRBV28 combines with J gene TRBJ2-2; 7 bases align to TRBD1. The germline V gene has CDR1 MDHEN and CDR2 SYDVKM. V shed 3 bases, J shed 0 bases, and the junction held 4 bases outside the gene matches. The CDR3 is 16 amino acids. The CDR3 DNA reads TGTGCCAGCAGTTTCTTAGGGACAGCGAACACCGGGGAGCTGTTTTTT. Encoded protein: CASSFLGTANTGELFF.

The rearrangement links TRBV7-2 to TRBJ2-1; 7 bases map to TRBD2. The CDR3 consists of 12 residues. The germline gives CDR1 SGHTA, CDR2 FQGNSA. Trimming removed 5 bases from V and 13 bases from J; junction bases left unmatched: 8. The CDR3 DNA reads as TGTGCCAGCAGCCTCAGCGGGACCCATCAGTTCTTC. Residues: CASSLSGTHQFF.

The genes are TRBV7-8 and TRBJ2-7; D is undetermined. Trimming left V 1 base short and J 2 bases short, with 9 bases between. Germline loops: CDR1 SGHVS, CDR2 FQNEAQ. The CDR3 has 14 amino acids. CDR3 sequence: CASSLGSRAYEQYF. DNA for the CDR3: TGTGCCAGCAGCTTAGGCTCACGGGCCTACGAGCAGTACTTC.